The rows below give T cell receptor beta chains drawn from one sample of a study of T cell repertoires in cytomegalovirus infection. TCRdb passed the reads through MiXCR, listing each CDR3 protein once. The repertoire holds just under 550,000 distinct CDR3 sequences, with more than 20% as singletons. Sequencing was carried out using PBMCs. The receptors stem from a human donor in good health (CMV status not recorded). Some clones in this sample may be carry-over from other donors' samples. The CDR3 runs from the conserved cysteine through the conserved F or W. A D gene is named only where the DNA matches it firmly. Only part of the rows carry a size: once, few, many, or a class if the clone is expanded.

D gene	V gene	clone size	J gene	CDR3 DNA	CDR3 protein
NA	TRBV12-3/TRBV12-4	NA	TRBJ2-4	TGTGCCAGCAGTTCGTCCGGGTACAACATTCAGTACTTC	CASSSSGYNIQYF
TRBD1	TRBV7-2	many	TRBJ1-1	TGTGCCAGCAGCTGGGGGACAGTTCTTATGAACACTGAAGCTTTCTTT	CASSWGTVLMNTEAFF
NA	TRBV7-2	NA	TRBJ2-1	TGTGCCAGCAGCTTAGACGGACCGGTGAGCTCCTACAATGAGCAGTTCTTC	CASSLDGPVSSYNEQFF
TRBD2	TRBV7-2	few	TRBJ2-2	TGTGCCAGCAGCTTACTAGCGGTTAACGTTCGTACCGGGGAGCTGTTTTTT	CASSLLAVNVRTGELFF
TRBD2	TRBV6-6	NA	TRBJ2-7	TGTGCCAGCACCGCGGGACTAGCGGCAGCCTACGAGCAGTACTTC	CASTAGLAAAYEQYF
NA	TRBV6-2/TRBV6-3	once	TRBJ1-1	TGTGCCAGCAGCCCCCTTGGGTCAGGGCCACCCTACACTGAAGCTTTCTTT	CASSPLGSGPPYTEAFF
NA	TRBV5-5	few	TRBJ2-3	TGTGCCAGCAAGCCAACCGGGGGAGGCTCTTCAGATACGCAGTATTTT	CASKPTGGGSSDTQYF
TRBD2	TRBV7-2	many	TRBJ2-7	TGTGCCAGCAGCTTTTCCACTTACAGACTAGCGGGAGGGTCCGAGCAGTACTTC	CASSFSTYRLAGGSEQYF
NA	TRBV28	NA	TRBJ2-4	TGTGCCAGCAGTTTTTTGGAGGGGCAGGACATTCAGTACTTC	CASSFLEGQDIQYF
NA	TRBV7-6	NA	TRBJ2-5	TGTGCCAGCAGCACGGATCCGGGACCAATAGAGACCCAGTACTTC	CASSTDPGPIETQYF
NA	TRBV7-9	many	TRBJ1-3	TGTGCCAGCAGCACCCACAGCTCCCGCTCTGGAAACACCATATATTTT	CASSTHSSRSGNTIYF
NA	TRBV12-3/TRBV12-4	few	TRBJ1-1	TGTGCCAGCATTCAGGGATTGAACACTGAAGCTTTCTTT	CASIQGLNTEAFF
TRBD1	TRBV20-1	few	TRBJ1-1	TGCAGTGCTGCTACAGGGGCGAACACTGAAGCTTTCTTT	CSAATGANTEAFF
TRBD1	TRBV24-1	once	TRBJ2-3	TGTGCCACCAGTGAGACAGGGGCAGATACGCAGTATTTT	CATSETGADTQYF
NA	TRBV12-3/TRBV12-4	many	TRBJ2-1	TGTGCCAGCAGTTTAACTCATTACAATGAGCAGTTCTTC	CASSLTHYNEQFF
NA	TRBV6-2/TRBV6-3	NA	TRBJ1-6	TGTGCCAGCAGGGACCAGGGGAAGAATTCACCCCTCCACTTT	CASRDQGKNSPLHF
NA	TRBV5-5	few	TRBJ1-6	TGTGCCAGCAGCTTGCGTGCCACACCAACTAATTCACCCCTCCACTTT	CASSLRATPTNSPLHF
NA	TRBV20-1	few	TRBJ2-1	TGCAGTCCCTTCGGAGGCTACAATGAGCAGTTCTTC	CSPFGGYNEQFF
NA	TRBV5-1	few	TRBJ1-5	TGCGCCAGCAGCTTGGATAGTCCGGGGAATCAGCCCCAGCATTTT	CASSLDSPGNQPQHF
NA	TRBV2	NA	TRBJ2-5	TGTGCCAGCATTTACCAGAACCAAGAGACCCAGTACTTC	CASIYQNQETQYF
NA	TRBV7-9	many	TRBJ2-7	TGTGCCAGCAGCTCCCTGGACAGCTACGAGCAGTACTTC	CASSSLDSYEQYF
NA	TRBV12-3/TRBV12-4	NA	TRBJ1-1	TGTGCCAGCAGTTCCCGGGGGGGAAGCACTGAAGCTTTCTTT	CASSSRGGSTEAFF
TRBD2	TRBV12-5	NA	TRBJ2-2	TGTGCTAGTGGTTCCGGACTAGGAAGGACCGGGGAGCTGTTTTTT	CASGSGLGRTGELFF
NA	TRBV7-6	NA	TRBJ2-5	TGTGCCAGCAGCCGTTCCGATATAGACCGTACAAAGCAAGAGACCCAGTACTTC	CASSRSDIDRTKQETQYF
TRBD2	TRBV6-6	NA	TRBJ2-1	TGTGCCAGCAGTTACACGGGAGGGAGGGGGGATGAGCAGTTCTTC	CASSYTGGRGDEQFF
NA	TRBV20-1	NA	TRBJ1-2	TGCAGTGCTAGGCCCTCCGGGACGGGGAAAGGCTACACCTTC	CSARPSGTGKGYTF
TRBD2	TRBV4-2	NA	TRBJ2-3	TGTGCCAGCAGCCAAGGCAGCGGGAGGGTCCCAACAGATACGCAGTATTTT	CASSQGSGRVPTDTQYF
NA	TRBV7-2	few	TRBJ2-7	TGTGCCAGCAGCTTATCAGGGGTCTACGAGCAGTACTTC	CASSLSGVYEQYF
NA	TRBV29-1	NA	TRBJ2-3	TGCAGCGTCCCGGGGGTGGCTAGCACAGATACGCAGTATTTT	CSVPGVASTDTQYF
TRBD1	TRBV27	NA	TRBJ1-2	TGTGCCAGCAGTTTTCACTCAGACAGGGGTCCTTATGGCTACACCTTC	CASSFHSDRGPYGYTF
NA	TRBV7-2	many	TRBJ1-5	TGTGCCAGCAGCTTACAAACCGCTGATCAGCCCCAGCATTTT	CASSLQTADQPQHF
NA	TRBV12-3/TRBV12-4	many	TRBJ1-2	TGTGCCAGCAGTCGCCTCCAGGGGAAAAGAGGCTACACCTTC	CASSRLQGKRGYTF
NA	TRBV11-2	many	TRBJ1-1	TGTGCCAGCAGCTTAGGAGGGCCGACTGAAGCTTTCTTT	CASSLGGPTEAFF
NA	TRBV11-2	NA	TRBJ2-2	TGTGCCAGCAGCCCGAGAGGAGCGGGCAACACCGGGGAGCTGTTTTTT	CASSPRGAGNTGELFF
NA	TRBV12-3/TRBV12-4	few	TRBJ2-1	TGTGCCAGCAGTTTATTCAGGGTAGATGAGCAGTTCTTC	CASSLFRVDEQFF
NA	TRBV30	once	TRBJ1-2	TGTGCCTGGAGTGTACTGAACTTTGGGAGGTACACCTTC	CAWSVLNFGRYTF
NA	TRBV7-6	NA	TRBJ1-3	TGTGCCAGCAGCGGGGGCTTTGGAAACACCATATATTTT	CASSGGFGNTIYF
NA	TRBV7-9	NA	TRBJ1-3	TGTGCCAGCAGCCCCCACGGCCTGAGGGGAAACACCATATATTTT	CASSPHGLRGNTIYF
TRBD2	TRBV27	NA	TRBJ2-1	TGTGCCAGCAGCGCCGGGACTAGCGGGGCCAATGAGCAGTTCTTC	CASSAGTSGANEQFF
TRBD1	TRBV19	NA	TRBJ1-2	TGTGCCAGTAGTCCTGGACAGGGATTCGGCTTCCATGGCTACACCTTC	CASSPGQGFGFHGYTF
NA	TRBV6-2/TRBV6-3	few	TRBJ2-1	TGTGCCAGCAGCGAACAAACCGGACTAAACCATGAGCAGTTCTTC	CASSEQTGLNHEQFF
NA	TRBV7-2	many	TRBJ2-3	TGTGCCAGCAGCTTAGGTGGCGGTACCACAGATACGCAGTATTTT	CASSLGGGTTDTQYF
NA	TRBV13	NA	TRBJ1-2	TGTGCCAGCAGCTTAGTGGCGATGGATGGCTACACCTTC	CASSLVAMDGYTF
NA	TRBV7-9	NA	TRBJ1-5	TGTGCCAGCAGCCAAGCCGGGAATAGCAATCAGCCCCAGCATTTT	CASSQAGNSNQPQHF
TRBD2	TRBV7-2	NA	TRBJ2-3	TGTGCCAACCGACTAGCGGGAGGGGCAGATACGCAGTATTTT	CANRLAGGADTQYF
NA	TRBV20-1	once	TRBJ2-4	TGCAGTGCTAGAGGGGAGGACGAGGGAAACATTCAGTACTTC	CSARGEDEGNIQYF
TRBD1	TRBV5-4	NA	TRBJ1-5	TGTGCCAGCAGCTTGTTAGTTCGGCTTGCGGACAGGGAAAATCAGCCCCAGCATTTT	CASSLLVRLADRENQPQHF
TRBD1	TRBV12-3/TRBV12-4	many	TRBJ2-5	TGTGCCAGCAGCCCCCACCCTCACAGGGGTTGGAAGACCCAGTACTTC	CASSPHPHRGWKTQYF
NA	TRBV2	NA	TRBJ1-2	TGTGCCAGCAGTGGGGACCCTTCGGGGGGCTACACCTTC	CASSGDPSGGYTF
TRBD2	TRBV7-2	many	TRBJ2-1	TGTGCCAGCAAGCCTGGAGCGGGAGTAGGTGAGCAGTTCTTC	CASKPGAGVGEQFF
NA	TRBV19	few	TRBJ2-5	TGTGCCAGTCGGGCCGGACCCCTGGAGACCCAGTACTTC	CASRAGPLETQYF
TRBD2	TRBV7-8	many	TRBJ2-5	TGTGCCAGCAGCTATCGGGGACTAGCGGGAGTAGAGACCCAGTACTTC	CASSYRGLAGVETQYF
NA	TRBV25-1	NA	TRBJ2-2	TGTGCCAGCAGTGACCAATATTCCGGGGAGCCGTTTTTT	CASSDQYSGEPFF
NA	TRBV6-1	few	TRBJ1-1	TGTGCCAGCAGTGGGGACATAGATACGGCTTTCTTT	CASSGDIDTAFF
NA	TRBV7-2	few	TRBJ2-5	TGTGCCAGCAGCTATGAAGGGGCCCTAAGGGGGGAGACCCAGTACTTC	CASSYEGALRGETQYF
TRBD2	TRBV10-3	NA	TRBJ2-1	TGTGCCATCAGTGAAGTGACTAGCGGGATCTATGAGCAGTTCTTC	CAISEVTSGIYEQFF
NA	TRBV19	few	TRBJ1-6	TGTGCCACGTCACCGGGCCGAGATAATTCACCCCTCCACTTT	CATSPGRDNSPLHF
TRBD2	TRBV3-1	NA	TRBJ2-1	TGTGCCAGCAGCTCCTACGGGGGAGGGAGTGAGCAGTTCTTC	CASSSYGGGSEQFF